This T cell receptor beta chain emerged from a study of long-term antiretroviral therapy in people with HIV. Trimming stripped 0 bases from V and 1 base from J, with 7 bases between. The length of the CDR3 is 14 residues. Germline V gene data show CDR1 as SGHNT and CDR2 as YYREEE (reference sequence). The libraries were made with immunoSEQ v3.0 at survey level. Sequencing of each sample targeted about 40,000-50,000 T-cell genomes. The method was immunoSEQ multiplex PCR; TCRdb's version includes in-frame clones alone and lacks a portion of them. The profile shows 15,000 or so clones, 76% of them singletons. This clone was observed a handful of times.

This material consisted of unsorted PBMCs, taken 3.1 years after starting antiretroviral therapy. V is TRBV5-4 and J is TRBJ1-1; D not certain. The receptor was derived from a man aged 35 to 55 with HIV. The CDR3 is CASSLGRGNTEAFF. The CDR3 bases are TGTGCCAGCAGCTTGGGGCGGGGGAACACTGAAGCTTTCTTT.